The 21 T cell receptor beta chains below come from one sample, sequenced in a study of blood T cell repertoires in COVID-19. Libraries were prepared by immunoSEQ multiplex PCR; TCRdb keeps only in-frame clonotypes and omits some of them. The table lists 250,000 to 350,000 clones, over 85% of them singletons. Sequencing was done on a sample of PBMCs or T cells enriched from blood (not recorded which). These TCRs come from a woman aged 50 to 60 who had been exposed to COVID-19.

The J gene is TRBJ2-7, the V gene TRBV4-1, with TRBD1 as a possible D gene (7 bases). Trimming pared 0 bases from V and 2 bases from J, leaving 11 bases between. The CDR3 runs 15 residues. Germline CDR1 MGHRA, CDR2 YSYEKL. The CDR3 region is CASSQDPRGAYEQYF. The CDR3 DNA sequence: TGCGCCAGCAGCCAAGACCCCAGGGGGGCCTACGAGCAGTACTTC.

This clone came up a few times. This chain joins TRBV21-1 and TRBJ1-3; the table assigns TRBD1, which was not confirmed against the DNA. TRBV21-1 is reported as a pseudogene. The CDR3 runs to 14 residues. This chain's CDR3 is CASSKGAAGNTIYF. CDR3 sequence (DNA): TGTGCCAGCAGCAAAGGGGCAGCTGGAAACACCATATATTTT.

This sequence joins TRBV7-6 and TRBJ1-2; D call uncertain. CDR1 and CDR2 from the germline V gene are SGHVS and FNYEAQ. V dropped 5 bases and J dropped 8 bases, with 21 bases sitting between them. This CDR3 contains 15 residues. The CDR3 loop reads CASSLLRANTEGYTF. The CDR3 DNA follows: TGTGCCAGCAGCCTTCTGAGGGCAAACACGGAAGGCTACACCTTC.

This chain uses TRBV28 with TRBJ1-5, with 9 nucleotides matching TRBD1. V lost 2 bases and J lost 2; bases outside the gene matches: 10. This CDR3 region has 18 residues. Germline values: CDR1 MDHEN, CDR2 SYDVKM. The CDR3 DNA follows: TGTGCCAGCAGTTTAGGAGGTGTCGGACAGGGGCGCAATCAGCCCCAGCATTTT. It specifies CASSLGGVGQGRNQPQHF.

DNA for the CDR3: TGTGCCAGCAGCGCAACAGGGGGCTCGATCACTGAAGCTTTCTTT. Translating it yields CASSATGGSITEAFF. V is TRBV7-2 and J is TRBJ1-1, with 9 bases identical to TRBD1. The CDR3 runs to 15 residues. Germline CDR1 is SGHTA and CDR2 is FQGNSA. Germline trimming cut 5 bases from V and 4 bases from J; bases unmatched to any gene: 8.

This clone was seen a few times. V usage is TRBV15 and J usage is TRBJ1-1; 8 bases map to TRBD1. The J segment lost 1 base and the V segment lost 0 bases, leaving 10 bases of the junction unmatched. Germline lookup yields CDR1 LNHNV and CDR2 YYDKDF (reference sequence). The CDR3 has 18 amino acids. The CDR3 DNA sequence: TGTGCCACCAGCAGAGAAGGACAGGGAGGGTTTCGGAACACTGAAGCTTTCTTT. Translation gives CATSREGQGGFRNTEAFF.

CDR3 sequence: CASRKTGTGTTYEQYF. CDR3 sequence (DNA): TGTGCCAGTAGGAAAACCGGGACAGGGACCACTTACGAGCAGTACTTC. The chain is built from TRBV19 and TRBJ2-7; TRBD1 agrees at 9 bases. CDR3 length equals 16 residues. After removal of 6 bases from V and 4 bases from J, the junction contained 13 bases not matched to a gene. Per germline, CDR1 LNHDA and CDR2 SQIVND (reference sequence).

The V and J genes are TRBV3-1 (or the pseudogene TRBV3-2) and TRBJ1-6, with a tentative D call TRBD1 (5 bases). CDR1 and CDR2 (germline): LGHDT, YNNKEL (reference sequence). This CDR3 has 14 residues. The V end lost 4 bases, the J end lost 9 bases, and 13 bases lay between the germline ends. As DNA, the CDR3 is TGTGCCAGCAGCCGAGGGACTCAGGTTTCACCCCTCCACTTT. As protein: CASSRGTQVSPLHF.

V usage is TRBV3-1 (or the pseudogene TRBV3-2) and J usage is TRBJ1-1, with TRBD1 matching over 8 bases. The ends lost 6 bases at V and 5 bases at J; junction bases unmatched: 5. The CDR3 length is 13 residues. CDR1 and CDR2 from the germline V gene are LGHDT and YNNKEL (reference sequence). This CDR3 is CASSDRGGTEAFF. The CDR3 nucleotides read TGTGCCAGCAGTGACAGGGGAGGAACTGAAGCTTTCTTT.

Concerning this clone: One end of the junction does not line up with germline, which may come from a read error. The genes are TRBV29-1 and TRBJ2-1, with TRBD1 matching 8 bases. The CDR3 consists of 11 residues. Germline values: CDR1 SQVTM, CDR2 ANQGSEA. CDR3 sequence reads: CSVEGQGQQFF. In DNA form, the CDR3 reads TGCAGCGTGGAAGGACAGGGCCAGCAGTTCTTC.

The V call is TRBV11-2, the J call TRBJ2-7, with D unclear. There are 15 residues in the CDR3. V was clipped by 0 bases and J by 0 bases, with 9 bases between them. Per the germline V gene, CDR1 is SGHAT and CDR2 is FQNNGV. CDR3 DNA sequence: TGTGCCAGCAGCTTAGAGGGCGTTAACTCCTACGAGCAGTACTTC. Residues: CASSLEGVNSYEQYF.

A few counts support this clone. This chain joins TRBV5-1 and TRBJ2-3, with a possible D match to TRBD2 (6 bases). CDR3 length: 15 amino acids. V lost 4 bases to trimming and J lost 5 bases, with 17 bases between them. The germline V gene encodes CDR1 SGHRS and CDR2 YFSETQ. CDR3 residues: CASSPGDGPQDTQYF. In DNA, the CDR3 is TGCGCCAGCAGCCCGGGAGACGGGCCACAAGATACGCAGTATTTT. The complete variable domain, with remaining parts taken from reference TRBV5-1 and TRBJ2-3, reads KAGVTQTPRYLIKTRGQQVTLSCSPISGHRSVSWYQQTPGQGLQFLFEYFSETQRNKGNFPGRFSGRQFSNSRSEMNVSTLELGDSALYLCASSPGDGPQDTQYFGPGTRLTVL.

The chain is built from TRBV24-1 and TRBJ1-1; the match to TRBD1 covers 9 bases. Germline V gene lookup returns CDR1 KGHDR and CDR2 SFDVKD. V shed 7 bases and J 5 bases; nucleotides not matched to a gene: 4. The CDR3 consists of 13 residues. CDR3 protein: CATRQGAWTEAFF. CDR3 DNA sequence: TGTGCCACCAGACAGGGGGCGTGGACTGAAGCTTTCTTT.

This clone was detected only a few times. This chain joins TRBV5-1 and TRBJ2-4; 7 nucleotides agree with TRBD1. Germline CDR1 reads SGHRS; CDR2 reads YFSETQ. This CDR3 has 13 residues. V shed 4 bases and J 6 bases; nucleotides not matched to a gene: 4. The CDR3 here is CASSTGQTNIQYF. CDR3 DNA: TGCGCCAGCAGCACGGGACAGACAAACATTCAGTACTTC.

This clone was seen more than once but under ten times. The J gene is TRBJ1-4, the V gene TRBV11-2; 7 bases match TRBD1. This CDR3 is built from 15 residues. With V trimmed by 6 bases and J by 5 bases, 9 bases remained unmatched. CDR1 SGHAT and CDR2 FQNNGV come from the germline V gene. CDR3 coding DNA: TGTGCCAGCAGAAACCCCGGGACAGAGAATGAAAAACTGTTTTTT. Translated, it gives CASRNPGTENEKLFF.

As regards this clone: Other DNA sequences in the sample encode the same CDR3. The genes are TRBV5-1 and TRBJ2-7; D not certain. The germline CDR1 and CDR2 sequences are SGHRS and YFSETQ. CDR3 length equals 13 residues. V dropped 0 bases and J dropped 2 bases, with 6 bases sitting between them. The CDR3 region is CASSLEGAYEQYF. DNA of the CDR3: TGCGCCAGCAGCTTGGAAGGAGCCTACGAGCAGTACTTC.

The DNA for the CDR3 is TGTGCCAGCAGCTTAGCGGCTAGCGGCGTTCCCTACGAGCAGTACTTC. As protein: CASSLAASGVPYEQYF. The V gene is TRBV7-2, the J gene TRBJ2-7; TRBD2 aligns across 7 bases. Germline V CDR1 and CDR2: SGHTA, FQGNSA. With V trimmed by 0 bases and J by 2 bases, 7 bases remained unmatched. This CDR3 is built from 16 residues.

The genes are TRBV7-9 and TRBJ1-2; D perhaps matches TRBD1 (5 bases). From germline, CDR1 is SEHNR and CDR2 FQNEAQ (reference sequence). Trimming shortened V by 5 bases and J by 6 bases, and 13 bases separated the two germline ends. The CDR3 consists of 13 residues. CDR3 sequence: CASSLGRGNGYTF. As DNA, the CDR3 is TGTGCCAGCAGCCTGGGACGGGGGAATGGCTACACCTTC.

The chain carries TRBV11-2 and TRBJ2-7, with TRBD1 matching 10 bases. Germline V gene data show CDR1 as SGHAT and CDR2 as FQNNGV. CDR3 length equals 17 residues. Unmatched junction bases numbered 6, after V lost 1 base and J lost 0 bases. The CDR3 sequence: CASSLGMRTGGSYEQYF. The CDR3 DNA reads as TGTGCCAGCAGCTTAGGAATGAGGACAGGGGGCTCCTACGAGCAGTACTTC.

The chain joins TRBV10-3 to TRBJ2-7; TRBD1 might be the D (6 bases). Germline assignment: CDR1 ENHRY and CDR2 SYGVKD. This CDR3 has 16 amino acids. V dropped 4 bases and J dropped 3 bases, with 19 bases sitting between them. CDR3 loop: CAISAETGLGYYEQYF. CDR3 bases: TGTGCCATCAGTGCGGAGACAGGACTCGGGTACTACGAGCAGTACTTC.

The gene calls are TRBV27 and TRBJ1-4; possible D gene TRBD1, 5 bases. Trimming stripped 2 bases from V and 7 bases from J, with 14 bases between. Germline lookup yields CDR1 MNHEY and CDR2 SMNVEV (reference sequence). This CDR3 is built from 15 residues. Written as DNA, the CDR3 is TGTGCCAGCAGTTTAAAGCAGGGCTTGGGTGAAAAACTGTTTTTT. Protein sequence: CASSLKQGLGEKLFF.